This T cell receptor beta chain was documented in a study of T-cell memory formation after mild COVID-19. Study outcomes and limitations: The pre-infection memory compartment contained some responding clones, suggesting cross-reactive memory joined. Specificity for SARS-CoV-2 was not confirmed among the second-wave clones peaking on day 37.

The CDR3 length is 11 residues. From germline, CDR1 is KGHDR and CDR2 SFDVKD. V lost 7 bases and J lost 2, with 3 bases in between. Researchers used 5'RACE with constant-segment primers to make TCR alpha and TCR beta cDNA libraries that carry sample barcodes and UMIs. One entry per CDR3 protein results from TCRdb running MiXCR on the 5' RACE reads. The sample shows fewer than 250,000 distinct CDR3 sequences, 8% to 11% of them seen only once. Details on this clonotype: What it recognizes is unknown.

The receptor was derived from a man aged 18 to 29 who had mild COVID-19 (a few samples of this study predate the infection). Cell type and time point are not known. This sequence joins TRBV24-1 and TRBJ2-3; no clear D gene. Material: PBMCs or a T cell subset sorted from them (not recorded which). CDR3: CATSNTDTQYF. CDR3 coding DNA: TGTGCCACCAGCAACACAGATACGCAGTATTTT.